The 11 T cell receptor beta chains below come from one sample, sequenced in a study of blood T cell repertoires in COVID-19. The assay was immunoSEQ multiplex PCR, and TCRdb's table has in-frame clones only and misses some. This table has roughly 64,000 clones, 70% to 90% appearing once. Source material: peripheral blood. All receptors come from a man aged 35-49 years with acute or convalescent COVID-19.

The chain carries TRBV4-2 and TRBJ1-6, with a weak D call TRBD1 (5 bases). This CDR3 is 16 amino acids long. The germline V gene has CDR1 LGHNA and CDR2 YNFKEQ. The V end lost 1 base, the J end lost 4 bases, and 11 bases lay between the germline ends. In DNA form, the CDR3 reads TGTGCCAGCAGCCAAGTTTCGGGGGATTATAATTCACCCCTCCACTTT. This sequence encodes CASSQVSGDYNSPLHF.

V is TRBV6-1 and J is TRBJ1-5; no firm D call. Germline V CDR1 and CDR2: MNHNS, SASEGT. CDR3 length: 16 amino acids. Trimming took off 0 bases at V and 4 bases at J, with 13 bases between the two ends. The CDR3 DNA is TGTGCCAGCAGTGAAGCGCTTAACTCCCTAAATCAGCCCCAGCATTTT. Protein: CASSEALNSLNQPQHF.

This clone was counted once. The chain is built from TRBV4-1 and TRBJ2-1; 8 bases map to TRBD1. The ends lost 2 bases at V and 5 bases at J; junction bases unmatched: 8. Germline V gene lookup returns CDR1 MGHRA and CDR2 YSYEKL. This CDR3 is built from 16 residues. The CDR3 protein is CASSQRQGFKNNEQFF. The DNA for the CDR3 is TGCGCCAGCAGCCAACGACAGGGGTTCAAGAACAATGAGCAGTTCTTC.

V is TRBV3-1 (or the pseudogene TRBV3-2) and J is TRBJ2-7; D remains ambiguous. The CDR3 has 14 residues. CDR1 and CDR2 (germline): LGHDT, YNNKEL (reference sequence). V shed 3 bases and J shed 2 bases, with 11 bases lying between them. CDR3 sequence: CASSHRHSTYEQYF. In DNA, the CDR3 is TGTGCCAGCAGCCATAGACACAGCACCTACGAGCAGTACTTC.

The chain recombines TRBV30 with TRBJ1-6; D is undetermined. This CDR3 spans 13 amino acids. In germline, CDR1 is GTSNPN, CDR2 SVGIG (reference sequence). Trimming took 3 bases from V and 5 from J, leaving 8 bases between them. The CDR3 sequence is CAWSPNDNSPLHF. The CDR3 DNA reads TGTGCCTGGAGCCCCAATGATAATTCACCCCTCCACTTT.

The chain couples TRBV30 to TRBJ1-1, with no clear D. CDR3 length: 13 residues. Germline V gene data show CDR1 as GTSNPN and CDR2 as SVGIG (reference sequence). Trimming stripped 6 bases from V and 1 base from J, with 12 bases between. CDR3: CACRELGNTEAFF. DNA of the CDR3: TGTGCCTGTCGGGAGTTGGGGAACACTGAAGCTTTCTTT.

The genes are TRBV11-3 and TRBJ1-6; a weak D match, TRBD1 (6 bases). V was shortened by 6 bases and J by 10 bases, with 13 bases between the two germline ends. Germline values: CDR1 SGHNT, CDR2 YENEEA. The length of the CDR3 is 13 residues. In DNA, the CDR3 is TGTGCCAGCAGGCCGGGACAAAACTCACCCCTCCACTTT. Encoded protein: CASRPGQNSPLHF.

This chain uses TRBV11-2 with TRBJ2-1; 8 bases match TRBD2. The germline V gene has CDR1 SGHAT and CDR2 FQNNGV. Trimming took 2 bases from V and 9 from J; bases not matched to a gene: 9. The CDR3 is 15 amino acids. CDR3 amino acids: CASSLTGGAGVEQFF. CDR3 DNA: TGTGCCAGCAGCTTAACCGGGGGGGCCGGCGTTGAGCAGTTCTTC.

The rearrangement links TRBV24-1 to TRBJ2-2; 10 nucleotides match TRBD1. The germline CDR1 and CDR2 sequences are KGHDR and SFDVKD. V lost 6 bases to trimming and J lost 3 bases; unmatched junction nucleotides: 3. The CDR3 extends over 15 amino acids. The DNA for the CDR3 is TGTGCCACCAGTAAGGGACAGGGGTACACCGGGGAGCTGTTTTTT. It is translated as CATSKGQGYTGELFF.

The chain employs TRBV4-1 and TRBJ2-1, with TRBD2 as a possible D gene (6 bases). The germline gives CDR1 MGHRA, CDR2 YSYEKL. This CDR3 contains 17 residues. Trimming took off 3 bases at V and 0 bases at J, with 15 bases between the two ends. The CDR3 region is CASSQSSRGGSYNEQFF. CDR3 DNA sequence: TGCGCCAGCAGCCAGTCTTCGCGGGGAGGCTCCTACAATGAGCAGTTCTTC.

V gene TRBV6-5 combines with J gene TRBJ1-6; 12 positions agree with TRBD1. The CDR3 spans 16 residues. Germline V gene data show CDR1 as MNHEY and CDR2 as SVGAGI. Unmatched junction bases numbered 5, after V lost 4 bases and J lost 7 bases. The CDR3 DNA reads TGTGCCAGCAGTTTGGGACAGGGGGCTGGCAATTCACCCCTCCACTTT. This gives the protein CASSLGQGAGNSPLHF.